The subject of this entry is one T cell receptor (beta chain). The data stem from a study of OX40 agonist ivuxolimab in advanced cancers. Method: immunoSEQ multiplex PCR; TCRdb's copy keeps in-frame clones and lacks some. The sample contains 50,000 to 80,000 clones, almost 85% of which appear only once. The material was CD4+ or CD8+ T cells sorted from blood, obtained in a trial of the OX40 agonist ivuxolimab. This receptor was taken from an adult with an advanced solid tumor such as melanoma, head and neck, liver or kidney cancer.

This CDR3 reads CASSLTGTSYGYTF. CDR3 sequence (DNA): TGTGCCAGCAGCTTAACGGGCACCAGTTATGGCTACACCTTC. V gene TRBV7-9 combines with J gene TRBJ1-2; D uncertain. Germline-derived CDR1 and CDR2 are SEHNR and FQNEAQ (reference sequence). Trimming shortened V by 2 bases and J by 5 bases, and 12 bases separated the two germline ends. This CDR3 is built from 14 residues.